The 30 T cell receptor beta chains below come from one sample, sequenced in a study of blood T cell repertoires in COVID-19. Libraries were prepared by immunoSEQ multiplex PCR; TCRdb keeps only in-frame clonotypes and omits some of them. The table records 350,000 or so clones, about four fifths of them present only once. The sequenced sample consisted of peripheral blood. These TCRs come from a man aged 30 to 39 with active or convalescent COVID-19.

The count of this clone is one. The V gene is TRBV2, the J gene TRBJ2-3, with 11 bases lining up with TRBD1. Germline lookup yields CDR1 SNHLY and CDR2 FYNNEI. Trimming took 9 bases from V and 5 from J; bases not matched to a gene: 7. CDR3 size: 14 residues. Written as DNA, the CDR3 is TGTGCCAGGGACAGGGGGCGTGTAGTAGATACGCAGTATTTT. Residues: CARDRGRVVDTQYF.

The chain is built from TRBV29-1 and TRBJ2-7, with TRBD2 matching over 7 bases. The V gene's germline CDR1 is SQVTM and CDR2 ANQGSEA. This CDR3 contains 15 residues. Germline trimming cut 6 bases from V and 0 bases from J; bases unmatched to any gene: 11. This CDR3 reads CSVVGGEPSSYEQYF. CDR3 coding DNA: TGCAGCGTCGTGGGGGGGGAACCCAGCTCCTACGAGCAGTACTTC.

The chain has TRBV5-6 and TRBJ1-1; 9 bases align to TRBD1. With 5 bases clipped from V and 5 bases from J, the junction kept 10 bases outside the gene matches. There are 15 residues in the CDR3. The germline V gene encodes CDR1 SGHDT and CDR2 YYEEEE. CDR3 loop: CASSFLTGGKTEAFF. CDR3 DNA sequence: TGTGCCAGCAGTTTTCTTACAGGGGGCAAGACTGAAGCTTTCTTT.

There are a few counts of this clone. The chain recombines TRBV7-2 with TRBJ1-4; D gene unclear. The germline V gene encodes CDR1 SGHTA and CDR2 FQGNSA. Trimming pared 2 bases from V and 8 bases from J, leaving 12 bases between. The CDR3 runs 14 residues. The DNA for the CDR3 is TGTGCCAGCAGCTTAAGTGGGCCAGAGGAAAAACTGTTTTTT. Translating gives CASSLSGPEEKLFF.

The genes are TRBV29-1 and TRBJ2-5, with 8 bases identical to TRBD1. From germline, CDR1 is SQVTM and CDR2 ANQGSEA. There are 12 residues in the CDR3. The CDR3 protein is CTTRQGQETQYF. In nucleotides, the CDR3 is TGCACCACGAGACAGGGGCAAGAGACCCAGTACTTC.

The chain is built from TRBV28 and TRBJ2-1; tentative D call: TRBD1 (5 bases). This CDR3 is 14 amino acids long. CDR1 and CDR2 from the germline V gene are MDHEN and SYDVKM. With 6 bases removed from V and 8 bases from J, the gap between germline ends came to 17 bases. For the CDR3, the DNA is TGTGCCAGCAGGCTGGCAGGGAAACTCGATGAGCAGTTCTTC. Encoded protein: CASRLAGKLDEQFF.

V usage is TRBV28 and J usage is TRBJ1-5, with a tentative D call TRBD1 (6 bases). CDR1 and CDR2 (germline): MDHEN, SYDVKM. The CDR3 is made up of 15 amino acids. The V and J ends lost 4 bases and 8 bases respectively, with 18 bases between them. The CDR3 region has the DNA TGTGCCAGCAGTTGGGCCAGGGGAGTCATTAAGCCCCAGCATTTT. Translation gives CASSWARGVIKPQHF.

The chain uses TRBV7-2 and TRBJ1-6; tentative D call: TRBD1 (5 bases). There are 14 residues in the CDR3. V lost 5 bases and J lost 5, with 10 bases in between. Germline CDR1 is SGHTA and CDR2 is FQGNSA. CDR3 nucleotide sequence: TGTGCCAGCAGCCCTGACAGCCATAATTCACCCCTCCACTTT. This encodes CASSPDSHNSPLHF.

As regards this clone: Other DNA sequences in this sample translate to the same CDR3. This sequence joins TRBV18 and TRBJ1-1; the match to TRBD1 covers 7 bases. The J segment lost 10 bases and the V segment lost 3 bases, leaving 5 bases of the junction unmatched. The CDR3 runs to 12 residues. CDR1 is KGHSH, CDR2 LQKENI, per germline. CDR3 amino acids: CASSPPDRAAFF. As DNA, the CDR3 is TGTGCCAGCTCACCCCCCGACAGGGCAGCTTTCTTT.

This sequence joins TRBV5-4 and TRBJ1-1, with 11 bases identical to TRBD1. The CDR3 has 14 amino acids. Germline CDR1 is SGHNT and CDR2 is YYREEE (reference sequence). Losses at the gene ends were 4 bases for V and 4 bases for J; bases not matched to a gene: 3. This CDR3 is CASSPGTGGTEAFF. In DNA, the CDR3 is TGTGCCAGCAGCCCCGGGACAGGGGGCACTGAAGCTTTCTTT.

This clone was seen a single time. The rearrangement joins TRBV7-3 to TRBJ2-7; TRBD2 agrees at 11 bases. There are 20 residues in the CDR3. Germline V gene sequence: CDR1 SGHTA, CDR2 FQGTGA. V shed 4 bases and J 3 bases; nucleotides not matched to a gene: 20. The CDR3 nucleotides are TGTGCCAGCAGCTCATCCCGGGGACTAGCGGAACAAATCAACCACTACGAGCAGTACTTC. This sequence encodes CASSSSRGLAEQINHYEQYF.

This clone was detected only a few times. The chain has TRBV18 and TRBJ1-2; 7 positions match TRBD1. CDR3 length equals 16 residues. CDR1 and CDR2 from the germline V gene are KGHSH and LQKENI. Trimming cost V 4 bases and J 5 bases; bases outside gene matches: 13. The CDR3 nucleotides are TGTGCCAGCTCACAGTCTCGACAGGGTTCGGGGTATGGCTACACCTTC. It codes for CASSQSRQGSGYGYTF.

The CDR3 protein is CASRQGSSTEAFF. CDR3 sequence (DNA): TGTGCCAGCAGACAGGGTTCGAGCACTGAAGCTTTCTTT. The V call is TRBV12-3 or TRBV12-4, the J call TRBJ1-1; a possible D gene is TRBD1 (6 bases). The germline V and J ends were trimmed by 6 bases and 4 bases, with 12 bases remaining between them. This CDR3 is built from 13 residues.

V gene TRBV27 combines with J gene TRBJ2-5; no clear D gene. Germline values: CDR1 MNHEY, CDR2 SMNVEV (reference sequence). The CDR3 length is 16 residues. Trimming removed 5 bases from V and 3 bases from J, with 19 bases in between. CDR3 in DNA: TGTGCCAGCAGTGGAACCGGGTCTTGGCTAGAAGAGACCCAGTACTTC. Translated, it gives CASSGTGSWLEETQYF.

The CDR3 bases are TGTGCCAGCAGCGCACAGGGGAGTGAGCAGTTCTTC. Amino acids: CASSAQGSEQFF. The chain joins TRBV9 to TRBJ2-1; TRBD1 matches at 7 bases. With V trimmed by 3 bases and J by 9 bases, 3 bases remained unmatched. The CDR3 is made up of 12 amino acids. Germline CDR1 SGDLS, CDR2 YYNGEE.

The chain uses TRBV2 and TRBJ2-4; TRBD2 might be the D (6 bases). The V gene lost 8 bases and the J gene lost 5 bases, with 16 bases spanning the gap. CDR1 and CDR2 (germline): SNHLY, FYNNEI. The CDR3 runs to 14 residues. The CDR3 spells CASLNGSGQNIQYF. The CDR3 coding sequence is TGTGCCAGCCTCAACGGTAGCGGCCAAAACATTCAGTACTTC.

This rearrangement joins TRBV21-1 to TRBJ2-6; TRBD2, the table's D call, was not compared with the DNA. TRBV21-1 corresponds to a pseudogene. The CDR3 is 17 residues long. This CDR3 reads CASSKAVNGSGANVLTF. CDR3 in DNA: TGTGCCAGCAGCAAAGCTGTTAACGGTTCTGGGGCCAACGTCCTGACTTTC.

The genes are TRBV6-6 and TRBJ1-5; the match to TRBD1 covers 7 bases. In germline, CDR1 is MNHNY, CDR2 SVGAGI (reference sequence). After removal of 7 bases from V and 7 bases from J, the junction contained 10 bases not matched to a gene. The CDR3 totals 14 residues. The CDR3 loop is CASTQGGGVQPQHF. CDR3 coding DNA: TGTGCCAGCACCCAGGGGGGTGGAGTCCAGCCCCAGCATTTT.

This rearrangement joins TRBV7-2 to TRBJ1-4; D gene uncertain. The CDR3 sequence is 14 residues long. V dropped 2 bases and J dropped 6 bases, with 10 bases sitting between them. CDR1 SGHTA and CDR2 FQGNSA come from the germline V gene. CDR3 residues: CASSLTRWDEKLFF. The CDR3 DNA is TGTGCCAGCAGCTTAACCAGGTGGGATGAAAAACTGTTTTTT.

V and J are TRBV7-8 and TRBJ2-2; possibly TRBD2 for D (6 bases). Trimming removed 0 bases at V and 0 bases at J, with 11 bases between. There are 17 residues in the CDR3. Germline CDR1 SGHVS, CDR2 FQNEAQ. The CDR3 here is CASSLAGGTANTGELFF. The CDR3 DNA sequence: TGTGCCAGCAGCTTAGCCGGAGGGACCGCGAACACCGGGGAGCTGTTTTTT.

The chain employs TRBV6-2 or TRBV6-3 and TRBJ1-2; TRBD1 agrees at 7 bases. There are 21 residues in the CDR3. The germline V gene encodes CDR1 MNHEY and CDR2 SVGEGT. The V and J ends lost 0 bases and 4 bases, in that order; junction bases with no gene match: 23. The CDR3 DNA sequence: TGTGCCAGCAGTTACTCGAGTTCTCGGTTCAAATCGGACAGGCGGGGCTATGGCTACACCTTC. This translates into CASSYSSSRFKSDRRGYGYTF.

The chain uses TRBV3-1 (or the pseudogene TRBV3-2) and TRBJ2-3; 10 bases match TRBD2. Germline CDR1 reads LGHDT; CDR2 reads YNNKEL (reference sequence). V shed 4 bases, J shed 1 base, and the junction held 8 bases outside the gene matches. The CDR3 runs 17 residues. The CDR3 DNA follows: TGTGCCAGCAGCCCCTTAGCGGGAGGCCGACGCACAGATACGCAGTATTTT. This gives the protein CASSPLAGGRRTDTQYF.

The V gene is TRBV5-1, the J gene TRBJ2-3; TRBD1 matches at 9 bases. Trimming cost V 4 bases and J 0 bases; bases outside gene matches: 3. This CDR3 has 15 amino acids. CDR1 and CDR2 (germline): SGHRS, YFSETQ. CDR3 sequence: CASSPGTGSTDTQYF. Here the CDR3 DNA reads TGCGCCAGCAGCCCCGGGACAGGGAGCACAGATACGCAGTATTTT.

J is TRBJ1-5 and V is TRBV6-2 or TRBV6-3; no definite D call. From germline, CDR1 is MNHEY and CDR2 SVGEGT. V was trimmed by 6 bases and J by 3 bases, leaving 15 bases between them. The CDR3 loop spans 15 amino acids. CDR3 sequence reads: CASRPGRQDNQPQHF. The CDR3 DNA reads TGTGCCAGCAGACCTGGCAGGCAGGACAATCAGCCCCAGCATTTT.

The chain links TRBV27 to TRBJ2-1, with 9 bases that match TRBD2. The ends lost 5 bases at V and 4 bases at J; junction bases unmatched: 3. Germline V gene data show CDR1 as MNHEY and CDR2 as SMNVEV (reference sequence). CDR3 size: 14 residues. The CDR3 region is CASSSGGLYNEQFF. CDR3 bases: TGTGCCAGCAGTAGCGGGGGGCTGTACAATGAGCAGTTCTTC.

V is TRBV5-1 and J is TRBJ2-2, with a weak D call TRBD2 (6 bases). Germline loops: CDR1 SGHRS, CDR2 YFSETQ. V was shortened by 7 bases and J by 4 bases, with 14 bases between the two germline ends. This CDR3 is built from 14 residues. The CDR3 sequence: CASASGTPTGELFF. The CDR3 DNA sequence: TGCGCCAGCGCTTCCGGGACTCCCACCGGGGAGCTGTTTTTT.

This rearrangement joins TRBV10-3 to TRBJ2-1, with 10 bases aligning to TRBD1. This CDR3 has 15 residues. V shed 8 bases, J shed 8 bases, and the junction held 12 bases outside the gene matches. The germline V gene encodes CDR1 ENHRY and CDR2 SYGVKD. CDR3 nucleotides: TGTGCCATCCAAGCCGGGACAGGGGTTACGGATGAGCAGTTCTTC. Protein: CAIQAGTGVTDEQFF.

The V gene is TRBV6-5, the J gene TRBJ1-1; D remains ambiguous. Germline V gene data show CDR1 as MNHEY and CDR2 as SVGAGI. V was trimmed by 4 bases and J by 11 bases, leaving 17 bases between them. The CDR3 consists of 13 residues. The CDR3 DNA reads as TGTGCCAGCAGTTCCCTGGGCACCTCCGAGGCTTTCTTT. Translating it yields CASSSLGTSEAFF.

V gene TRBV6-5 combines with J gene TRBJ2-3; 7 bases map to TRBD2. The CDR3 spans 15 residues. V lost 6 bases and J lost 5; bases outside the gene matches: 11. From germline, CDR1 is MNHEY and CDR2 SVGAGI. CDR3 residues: CASRASGLGRDTQYF. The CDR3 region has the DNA TGTGCCAGCAGGGCTAGCGGCCTTGGGCGAGATACGCAGTATTTT.

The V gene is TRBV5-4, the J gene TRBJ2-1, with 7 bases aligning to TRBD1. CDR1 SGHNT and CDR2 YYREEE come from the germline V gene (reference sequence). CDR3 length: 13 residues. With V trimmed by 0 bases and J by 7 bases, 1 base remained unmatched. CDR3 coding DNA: TGTGCCAGCAGCTTGGGACAGGGAAATGAGCAGTTCTTC. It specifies CASSLGQGNEQFF.